This T cell receptor (beta chain) was recorded in a study of cytomegalovirus exposure and HLA in healthy donors. Broader study findings: Highest at DRB1 and lowest at HLA-C, TCR association rates differed among HLA loci in a later analysis. Some TCR beta chains (roughly 160 of them) were listed as cytomegalovirus-associated. Associated with HLA alleles at 0.05 false discovery rate in a later analysis were around 17,000 TCR beta sequences.

Primers: 60 Vbeta forward and 13 Jbeta reverse. Clones were read by immunoSEQ multiplex PCR, and TCRdb kept only the in-frame ones, dropping some. The table includes some 74,000 clones, 60% to 75% detected once. The CDR3 sequence is 14 residues long. Germline loops: CDR1 SGDLS, CDR2 YYNGEE. J lost 3 bases, V lost 0 bases, and 2 bases had no gene match. Concerning this clone: The target antigen is unknown.

The receptor was isolated from a man in his forties in good health and CMV-seropositive. The sample taken for sequencing was PBMCs. This chain connects TRBV9 to TRBJ2-5, with 7 bases aligning to TRBD1. CDR3 coding DNA: TGTGCCAGCAGCGTAGAGGGGGCGGAAGAGACCCAGTACTTC. It yields the protein CASSVEGAEETQYF.